This TCR beta chain was sequenced for a study of cytomegalovirus exposure and HLA in healthy donors (TCRdb year 2017). In terms of the full investigation: A later analysis indicated that the roughly 130 validation repertoires were generated on the platform also employed for the roughly 720 repertoires of the first cohort. To predict cytomegalovirus infection status, the study brought together high-throughput TCR immunosequencing, statistical association of individual TCRs with disease status, and machine learning. In addition to the first cohort of approximately 650 subjects, a separate validation cohort of 120 different subjects was used. The study was designed to test whether signatures of past pathogen exposure could be identified by cataloging public T cell receptors. What the authors observed across the whole study: A later analysis lacked HLA typing for the validation cohort, so it scored co-occurrence in that cohort across all 110 or so repertoires. In the study, 150 to 200 TCR beta chains were listed as associated with cytomegalovirus. Cytomegalovirus status was reported to be diagnosed by the classifier with high specificity and sensitivity in both the original and validation cohorts. It was suggested by the authors that the approach could potentially be generalized to other disease states and immunological phenotypes. While some public TCRs were present in many individuals, most TCR sequences turned up only very rarely across donors. Of the cluster scores, approximately 95% were above 0 in a later analysis, which found that TCRs clustered in the first cohort also tended to co-occur in the roughly 130 validation repertoires. A few of the identified cytomegalovirus-associated TCR beta chains were confirmed in vitro to be specific for cytomegalovirus antigens.

V is clipped by 1 base and J by 6 bases, and the sequence between their germline boundaries is 15 bases long. The CDR3 contains 16 residues, cysteine and phenylalanine counted. Here the CDR3 DNA is all that survives: 48 bases in frame from base 1. CDR1 SGHAT and CDR2 FQNNGV were looked up in the germline V gene. Comments on this clone: Its antigen has not been determined. No qualities accompany the bases; no much larger clone lies one base away.

The library was obtained by the immunoSEQ multiplex PCR assay. The paper's processing steps were these. To diagnose cytomegalovirus status from the catalog of TCR beta chain sequences, a statistical classification framework was built. Drawn from immuneACCESS, this table holds only the in-frame rearrangements with V and J called that TCRdb kept. Clones are partly lost; checked studies trace under half to an unresolved V gene and leave the rest unexplained. V, J and clone size reflect that table, while D and trimming were determined from the DNA. This sample comprises 120,000 or so clones, 88% of them detected only once. In total, the top ten clones hold approximately 1.5% of the sample. Separate from the roughly 650-subject first cohort, the validation cohort of about 120 subjects was the group to which the donors belonged.

The clonotype originates from a woman between 25 and 40 years old in good health and CMV-seropositive. The rearranged segments are TRBV11-2 and TRBJ2-2; a confident D gene designation cannot be given. Specimen: PBMCs. The DNA sequence reads TGTGCCAGCAGCTTAGGGGCTTCCACAGTGGCCGGGGAGCTGTTTTTT. Its translation reads: CASSLGASTVAGELFF.